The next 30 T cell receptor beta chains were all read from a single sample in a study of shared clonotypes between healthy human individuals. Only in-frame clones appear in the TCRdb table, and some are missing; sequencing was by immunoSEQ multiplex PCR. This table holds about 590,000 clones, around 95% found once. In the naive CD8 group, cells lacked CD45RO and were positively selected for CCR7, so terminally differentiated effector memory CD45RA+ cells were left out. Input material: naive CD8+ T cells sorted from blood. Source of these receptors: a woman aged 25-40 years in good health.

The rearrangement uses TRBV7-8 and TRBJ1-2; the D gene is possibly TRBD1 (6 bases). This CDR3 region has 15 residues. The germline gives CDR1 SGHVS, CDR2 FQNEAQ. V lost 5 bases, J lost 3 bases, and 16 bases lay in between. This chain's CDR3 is CASSASLGGYYGYTF. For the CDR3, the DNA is TGTGCCAGCAGCGCGAGCCTAGGGGGTTACTATGGCTACACCTTC. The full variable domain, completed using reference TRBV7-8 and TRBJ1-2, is GAGVSQSPRYKVAKRGQDVALRCDPISGHVSLFWYQQALGQGPEFLTYFQNEAQLDKSGLPSDRFFAERPEGSVSTLKIQRTQQEDSAVYLCASSASLGGYYGYTFGSGTRLTVV.

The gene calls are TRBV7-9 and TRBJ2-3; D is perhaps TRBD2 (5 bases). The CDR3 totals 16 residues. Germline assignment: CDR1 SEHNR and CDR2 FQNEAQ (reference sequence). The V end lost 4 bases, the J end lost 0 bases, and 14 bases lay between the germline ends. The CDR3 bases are TGTGCCAGCAGCTCTACTAGGCACGCCAGCACAGATACGCAGTATTTT. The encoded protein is CASSSTRHASTDTQYF.

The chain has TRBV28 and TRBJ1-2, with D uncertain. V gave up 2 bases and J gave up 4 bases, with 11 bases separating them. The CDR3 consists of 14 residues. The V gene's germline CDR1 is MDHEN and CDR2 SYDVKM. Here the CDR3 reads CASSLKMAVYGYTF. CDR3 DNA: TGTGCCAGCAGTTTAAAGATGGCTGTCTATGGCTACACCTTC.

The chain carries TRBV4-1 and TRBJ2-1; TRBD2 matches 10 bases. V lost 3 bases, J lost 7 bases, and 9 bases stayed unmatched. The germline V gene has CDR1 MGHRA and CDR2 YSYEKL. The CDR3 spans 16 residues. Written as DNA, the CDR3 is TGCGCCAGCAGCCACACCCTGGCACTAGCGGGGAATGAGCAGTTCTTC. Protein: CASSHTLALAGNEQFF.

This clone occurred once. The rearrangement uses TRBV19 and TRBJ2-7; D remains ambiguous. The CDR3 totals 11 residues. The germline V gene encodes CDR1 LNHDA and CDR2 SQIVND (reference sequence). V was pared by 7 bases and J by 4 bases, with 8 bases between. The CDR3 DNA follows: TGTGCCAGTACCGATGATTACGAGCAGTACTTC. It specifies CASTDDYEQYF.

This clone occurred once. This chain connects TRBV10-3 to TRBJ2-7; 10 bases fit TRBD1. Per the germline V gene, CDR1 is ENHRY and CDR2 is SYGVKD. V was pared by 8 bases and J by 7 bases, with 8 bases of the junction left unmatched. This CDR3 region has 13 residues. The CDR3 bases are TGTGCCATCGCGGGACAGGGGTTTATAGAGCAGTACTTC. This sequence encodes CAIAGQGFIEQYF.

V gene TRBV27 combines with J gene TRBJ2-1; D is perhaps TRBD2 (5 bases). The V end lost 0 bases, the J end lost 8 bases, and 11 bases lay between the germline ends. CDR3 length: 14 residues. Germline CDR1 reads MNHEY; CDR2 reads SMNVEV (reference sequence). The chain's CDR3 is CASSLSSDSDEQFF. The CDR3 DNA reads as TGTGCCAGCAGTTTATCTAGTGATAGCGATGAGCAGTTCTTC.

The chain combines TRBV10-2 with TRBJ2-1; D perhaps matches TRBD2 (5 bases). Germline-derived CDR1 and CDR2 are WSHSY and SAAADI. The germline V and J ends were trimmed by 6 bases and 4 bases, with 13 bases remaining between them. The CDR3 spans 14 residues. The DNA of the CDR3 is TGCGCCAGCAGCCTAGGGCGGGCTTACAATGAGCAGTTCTTC. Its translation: CASSLGRAYNEQFF.

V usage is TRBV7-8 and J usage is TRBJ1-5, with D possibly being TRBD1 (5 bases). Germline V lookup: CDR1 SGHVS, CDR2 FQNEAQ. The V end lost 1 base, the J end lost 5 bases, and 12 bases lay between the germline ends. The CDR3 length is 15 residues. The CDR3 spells CASSLGAPGHQPQHF. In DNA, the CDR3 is TGTGCCAGCAGCTTAGGTGCCCCGGGACATCAGCCCCAGCATTTT.

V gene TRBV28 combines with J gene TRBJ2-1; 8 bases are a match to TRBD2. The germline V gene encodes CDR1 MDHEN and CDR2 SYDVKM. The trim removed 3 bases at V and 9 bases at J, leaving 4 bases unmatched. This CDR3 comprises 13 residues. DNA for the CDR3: TGTGCCAGCAGTTTGCCAGCGGGAGTTGAGCAGTTCTTC. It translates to CASSLPAGVEQFF.

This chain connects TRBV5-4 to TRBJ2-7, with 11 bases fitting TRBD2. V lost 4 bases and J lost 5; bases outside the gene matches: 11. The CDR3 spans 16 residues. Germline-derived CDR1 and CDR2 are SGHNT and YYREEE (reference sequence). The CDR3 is CASSRTVTSGSDEQYF. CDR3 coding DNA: TGTGCCAGCAGCCGCACGGTTACTAGCGGGAGCGACGAGCAGTACTTC. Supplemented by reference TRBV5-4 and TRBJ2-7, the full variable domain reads ETGVTQSPTHLIKTRGQQVTLRCSSQSGHNTVSWYQQALGQGPQFIFQYYREEENGRGNFPPRFSGLQFPNYSSELNVNALELDDSALYLCASSRTVTSGSDEQYFGPGTRLTVT.

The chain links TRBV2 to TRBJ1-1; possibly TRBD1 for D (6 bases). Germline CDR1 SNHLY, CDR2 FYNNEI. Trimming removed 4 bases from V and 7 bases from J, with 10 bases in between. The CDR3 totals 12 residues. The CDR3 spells CASSGTASEAFF. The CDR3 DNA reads TGTGCCAGCAGTGGGACAGCGAGTGAAGCTTTCTTT.

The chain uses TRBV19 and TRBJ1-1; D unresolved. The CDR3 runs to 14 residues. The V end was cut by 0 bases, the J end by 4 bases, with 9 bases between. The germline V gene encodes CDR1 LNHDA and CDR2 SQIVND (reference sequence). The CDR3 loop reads CASSIDGEGTEAFF. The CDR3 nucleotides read TGTGCCAGTAGTATAGATGGCGAGGGCACTGAAGCTTTCTTT. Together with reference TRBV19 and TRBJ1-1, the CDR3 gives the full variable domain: DGGITQSPKYLFRKEGQNVTLSCEQNLNHDAMYWYRQDPGQGLRLIYYSQIVNDFQKGDIAEGYSVSREKKESFPLTVTSAQKNPTAFYLCASSIDGEGTEAFFGQGTRLTVV.

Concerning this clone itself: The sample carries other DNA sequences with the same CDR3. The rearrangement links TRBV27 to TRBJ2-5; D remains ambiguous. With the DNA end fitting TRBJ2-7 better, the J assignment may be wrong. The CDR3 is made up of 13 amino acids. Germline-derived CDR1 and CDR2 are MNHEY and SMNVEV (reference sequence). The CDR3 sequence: CASSFAGYYEQYF. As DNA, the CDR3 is TGTGCCAGCAGTTTTGCCGGCTACTACGAGCAGTACTTC.

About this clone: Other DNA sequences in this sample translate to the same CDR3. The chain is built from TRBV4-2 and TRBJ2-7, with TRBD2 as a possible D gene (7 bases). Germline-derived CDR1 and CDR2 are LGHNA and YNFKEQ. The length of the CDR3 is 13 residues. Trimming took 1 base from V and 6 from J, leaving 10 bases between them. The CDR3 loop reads CASSQVAGAEQYF. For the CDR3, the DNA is TGTGCCAGCAGCCAAGTTGCGGGGGCCGAGCAGTACTTC.

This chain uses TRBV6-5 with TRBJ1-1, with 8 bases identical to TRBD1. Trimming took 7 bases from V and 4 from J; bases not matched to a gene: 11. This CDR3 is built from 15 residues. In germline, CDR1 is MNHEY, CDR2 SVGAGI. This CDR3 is CASTKPGQGRTEAFF. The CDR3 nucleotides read TGTGCCAGCACCAAACCCGGACAGGGCCGCACTGAAGCTTTCTTT.

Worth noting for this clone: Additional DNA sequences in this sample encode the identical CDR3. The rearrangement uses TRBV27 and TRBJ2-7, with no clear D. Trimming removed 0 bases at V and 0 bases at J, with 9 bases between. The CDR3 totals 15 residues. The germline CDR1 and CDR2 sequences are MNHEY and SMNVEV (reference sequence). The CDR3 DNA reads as TGTGCCAGCAGTTTATCAGGCGGAAGCTCCTACGAGCAGTACTTC. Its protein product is CASSLSGGSSYEQYF.

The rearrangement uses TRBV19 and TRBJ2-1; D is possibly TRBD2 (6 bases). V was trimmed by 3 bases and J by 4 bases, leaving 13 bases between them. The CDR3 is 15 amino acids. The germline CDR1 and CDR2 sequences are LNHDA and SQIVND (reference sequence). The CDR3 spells CASSITPGGYNEQFF. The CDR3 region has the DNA TGTGCCAGTAGTATCACCCCCGGGGGTTACAATGAGCAGTTCTTC.

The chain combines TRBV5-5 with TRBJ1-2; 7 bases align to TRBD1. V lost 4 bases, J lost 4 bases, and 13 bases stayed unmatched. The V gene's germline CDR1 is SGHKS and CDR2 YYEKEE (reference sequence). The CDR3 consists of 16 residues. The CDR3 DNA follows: TGTGCCAGCAGCGACCCCCGGGACAGCGGTTTCTATGGCTACACCTTC. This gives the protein CASSDPRDSGFYGYTF.

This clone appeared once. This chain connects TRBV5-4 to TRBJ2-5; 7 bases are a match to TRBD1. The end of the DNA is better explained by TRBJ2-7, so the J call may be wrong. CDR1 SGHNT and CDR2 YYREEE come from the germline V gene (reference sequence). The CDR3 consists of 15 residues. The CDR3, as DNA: TGTGCCAGCAGCTTGGCCCGGGACAGCATCTACGAGCAGTACTTC. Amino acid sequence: CASSLARDSIYEQYF.

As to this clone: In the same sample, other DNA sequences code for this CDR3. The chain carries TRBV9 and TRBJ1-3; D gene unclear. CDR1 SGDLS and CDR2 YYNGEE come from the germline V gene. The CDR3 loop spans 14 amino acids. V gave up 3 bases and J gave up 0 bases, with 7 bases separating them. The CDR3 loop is CASSEGSSGNTIYF. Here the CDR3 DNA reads TGTGCCAGCAGCGAAGGGAGCTCTGGAAACACCATATATTTT.

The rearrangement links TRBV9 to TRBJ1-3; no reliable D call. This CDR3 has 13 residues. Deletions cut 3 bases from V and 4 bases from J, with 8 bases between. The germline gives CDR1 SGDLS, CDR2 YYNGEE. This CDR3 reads CASSGTLGNTIYF. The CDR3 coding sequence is TGTGCCAGCAGCGGCACATTGGGAAACACCATATATTTT.

In DNA form, the CDR3 reads TGTGCCAGCAGCTTGGTGGCAGGCCCGGACTACGAGCAGTACTTC. Translation: CASSLVAGPDYEQYF. The chain has TRBV5-4 and TRBJ2-7; D call uncertain. Trimming left V 0 bases short and J 3 bases short, with 13 bases between. CDR1 and CDR2 from the germline V gene are SGHNT and YYREEE (reference sequence). The CDR3 covers 15 residues. The full variable domain, in which reference TRBV5-4 and TRBJ2-7 provide the parts outside the CDR3, is ETGVTQSPTHLIKTRGQQVTLRCSSQSGHNTVSWYQQALGQGPQFIFQYYREEENGRGNFPPRFSGLQFPNYSSELNVNALELDDSALYLCASSLVAGPDYEQYFGPGTRLTVT.

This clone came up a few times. The CDR3 nucleotides read TGTGCCATCGTACAGGGGGCTCATGAGACCCAGTACTTC. Translation: CAIVQGAHETQYF. The chain carries TRBV21-1 and TRBJ2-5; the table assigns TRBD1, which was not confirmed against the DNA. TRBV21-1 constitutes a pseudogene. The length of the CDR3 is 13 residues.

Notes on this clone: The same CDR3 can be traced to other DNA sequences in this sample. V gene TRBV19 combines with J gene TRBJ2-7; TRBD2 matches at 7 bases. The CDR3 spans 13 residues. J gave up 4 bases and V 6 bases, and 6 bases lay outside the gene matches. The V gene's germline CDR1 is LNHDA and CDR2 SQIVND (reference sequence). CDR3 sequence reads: CASSPGEGYEQYF. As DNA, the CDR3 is TGTGCCAGTAGCCCCGGGGAGGGGTACGAGCAGTACTTC.

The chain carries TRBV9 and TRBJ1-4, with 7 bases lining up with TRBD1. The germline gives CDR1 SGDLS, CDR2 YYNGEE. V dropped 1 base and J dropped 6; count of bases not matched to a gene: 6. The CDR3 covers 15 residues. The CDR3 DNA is TGTGCCAGCAGCGTACCCCGACAGGGCCATGAAAAACTGTTTTTT. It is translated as CASSVPRQGHEKLFF.

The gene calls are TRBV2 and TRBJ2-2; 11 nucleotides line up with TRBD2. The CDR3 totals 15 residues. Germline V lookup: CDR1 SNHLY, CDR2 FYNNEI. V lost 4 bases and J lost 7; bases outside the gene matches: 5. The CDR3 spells CASSGLAGKGGELFF. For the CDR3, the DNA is TGTGCCAGCAGTGGACTAGCGGGAAAGGGCGGGGAGCTGTTTTTT.

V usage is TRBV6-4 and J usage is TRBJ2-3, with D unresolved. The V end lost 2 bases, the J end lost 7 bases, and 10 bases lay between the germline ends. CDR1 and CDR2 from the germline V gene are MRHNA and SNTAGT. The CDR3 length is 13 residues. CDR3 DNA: TGTGCCAGCAGTGACGGGGTTAGGAATACGCAGTATTTT. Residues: CASSDGVRNTQYF.

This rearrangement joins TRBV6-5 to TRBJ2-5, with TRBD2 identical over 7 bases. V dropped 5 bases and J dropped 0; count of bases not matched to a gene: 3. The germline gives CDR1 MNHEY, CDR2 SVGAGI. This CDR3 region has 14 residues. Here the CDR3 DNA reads TGTGCCAGCAGTGGGGGGGGGTACCAAGAGACCCAGTACTTC. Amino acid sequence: CASSGGGYQETQYF.

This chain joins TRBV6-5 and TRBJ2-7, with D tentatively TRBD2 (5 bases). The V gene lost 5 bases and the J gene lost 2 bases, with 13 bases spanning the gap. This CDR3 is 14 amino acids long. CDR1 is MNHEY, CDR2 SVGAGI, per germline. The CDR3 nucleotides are TGTGCCAGCAGTCCTGACGAGGGAACCTACGAGCAGTACTTC. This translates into CASSPDEGTYEQYF.